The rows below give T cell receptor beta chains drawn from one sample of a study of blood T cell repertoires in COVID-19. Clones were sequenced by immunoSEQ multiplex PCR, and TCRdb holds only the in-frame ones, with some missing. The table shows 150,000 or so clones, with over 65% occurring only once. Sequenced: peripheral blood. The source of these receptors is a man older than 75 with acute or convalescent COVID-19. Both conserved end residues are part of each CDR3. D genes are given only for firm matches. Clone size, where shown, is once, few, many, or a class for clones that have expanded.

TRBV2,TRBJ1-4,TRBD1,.,TGTGCCAGCGAGTTGGGACAGGGGGCTGAAAAACTGTTTTTT,CASELGQGAEKLFF
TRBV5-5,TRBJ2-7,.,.,TGTGCCAGCAGCTTGGCCGTCGGGGTACGGGAGCAGTACTTC,CASSLAVGVREQYF
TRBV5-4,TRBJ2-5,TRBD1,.,TGTGCCAGCAGCTTACAGGGGTTTCAAGAGACCCAGTACTTC,CASSLQGFQETQYF
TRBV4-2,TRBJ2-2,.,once,TGTGCCAGCAGCCAATCCCCAACCGGGGAGCTGTTTTTT,CASSQSPTGELFF
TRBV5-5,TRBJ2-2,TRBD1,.,TGTGCCAGCAGCCGTGGTGTGGGACAGGGGACCGGGGAGCTGTTTTTT,CASSRGVGQGTGELFF
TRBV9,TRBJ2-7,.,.,TGTGCCAGCAGCGTAGTGGGCGGGGAGCAGTACTTC,CASSVVGGEQYF
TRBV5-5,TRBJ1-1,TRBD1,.,TGTGCCAGCAGCTCGAGACAGGGGGCGGGTGAAGCTTTCTTT,CASSSRQGAGEAFF
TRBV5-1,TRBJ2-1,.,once,TGCGCCAGCAGCTTGGTACCCGCGAATGAGCAGTTCTTC,CASSLVPANEQFF
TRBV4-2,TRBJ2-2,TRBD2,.,TGTGCCAGCAGGGGACGGGGGGCGAACACCGGGGAGCTGTTTTTT,CASRGRGANTGELFF
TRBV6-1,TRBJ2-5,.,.,TGTGCCAGCAGTGAAGCGGGGTCTAGGGGCCAGTACTTC,CASSEAGSRGQYF
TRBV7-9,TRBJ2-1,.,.,TGTGCCAGCAGCTCTCGGGACAATGAGCAGTTCTTC,CASSSRDNEQFF
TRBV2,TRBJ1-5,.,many,TGTGCCAGCAGTGGGGGACAAAGGAGTTCGGGCAATCAGCCCCAGCATTTT,CASSGGQRSSGNQPQHF
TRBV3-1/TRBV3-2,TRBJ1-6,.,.,TGTGCCAGCAGCCTCAGCTCCTATAATTCACCCCTCCACTTT,CASSLSSYNSPLHF
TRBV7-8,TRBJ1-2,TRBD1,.,TGTGCCAGCAGCTCTCTTCGGACAGGGGTGGAGGGCTACACCTTC,CASSSLRTGVEGYTF
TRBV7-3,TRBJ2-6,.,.,TGTGCCAGCAGCTTACCAGGGACTGGGGCCAACGTCCTGACTTTC,CASSLPGTGANVLTF
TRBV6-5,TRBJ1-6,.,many,TGTGCCAGCAGCTACCAGGCGAGCTATAATTCACCCCTCCACTTT,CASSYQASYNSPLHF
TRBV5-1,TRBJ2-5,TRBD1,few,TGCGCCAGCAGCTTGAGACAGGGGTTTGGAGAGACCCAGTACTTC,CASSLRQGFGETQYF
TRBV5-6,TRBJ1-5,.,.,TGTGCCAGCAGCTTGACAATCGATCAGCCCCAGCATTTT,CASSLTIDQPQHF
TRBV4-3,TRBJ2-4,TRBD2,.,TGCGCCAGCAGCCAAGATAGGCTAGCGGGGGCCGTGGACTTC,CASSQDRLAGAVDF
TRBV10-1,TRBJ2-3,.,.,TGCGCCACCACCCCCGGGGGGCCGGGGACAGATACGCAGTATTTT,CATTPGGPGTDTQYF
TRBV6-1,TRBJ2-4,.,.,TGTGCCAGCAGTGTAAGGGGGGGAGCGGCCAAAAACATTCAGTACTTC,CASSVRGGAAKNIQYF
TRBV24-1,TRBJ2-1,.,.,TGTGCCACCAGTGACGGAGGCGGGTATGAGCAGTTCTTC,CATSDGGGYEQFF
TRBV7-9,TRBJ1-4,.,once,TGTGCCAGCAGCTTAGCCGAGGGATTTAATGAAAAACTGTTTTTT,CASSLAEGFNEKLFF
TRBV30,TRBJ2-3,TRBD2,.,TGTGCCTGGAGTGGGGGAGGGCGGCGTGAAGATACGCAGTATTTT,CAWSGGGRREDTQYF
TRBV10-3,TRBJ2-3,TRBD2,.,TGTGCCATCAAAAGGACTAGCGGGGGTACGACAGATACGCAGTATTTT,CAIKRTSGGTTDTQYF
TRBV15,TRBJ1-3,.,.,TGTGCCACCAGCGAGTCCATGGGAAACACCATATATTTT,CATSESMGNTIYF
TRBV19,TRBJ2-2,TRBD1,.,TGTGCCAGTAGTTTACAGGGGGCAACCGGGGAGCTGTTTTTT,CASSLQGATGELFF
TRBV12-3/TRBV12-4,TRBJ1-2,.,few,TGTGCCAGCAGTCCCAGGGGTCATGGCTACACCTTC,CASSPRGHGYTF
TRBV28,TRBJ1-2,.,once,TGTGCCAGCAGCCCGGTCGCCCCCGGGGGCTACACCTTC,CASSPVAPGGYTF
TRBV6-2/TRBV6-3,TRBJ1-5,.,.,TGTGCCAGCAGTTACTCGACTAAGGGTCCGGGCAATCAGCCCCAGCATTTT,CASSYSTKGPGNQPQHF